Described below is a single T cell receptor (beta chain) sequence and its context. Its antigen is undetermined. Germline CDR1 is MNHEY and CDR2 is SVGAGI. This CDR3 is built from 16 residues. V lost 4 bases to trimming and J lost 2 bases, with 17 bases between them. The data are from a study of cytomegalovirus exposure and HLA in healthy donors. Study results and limitations: Later, an analysis showed that TCR beta chains associated with HLA were more clonally expanded than others that were equally common. The authors enumerated over 150 TCR beta chains as linked to cytomegalovirus. Common viral pathogens seemed, in a later analysis, to connect with several of the most significant clusters.

PCR used 60 Vbeta primers and 13 Jbeta primers. Repertoires were generated with immunoSEQ multiplex PCR, while TCRdb's copy carries only in-frame clones and drops some. Here the sample spans about 45,000 clones, 55% to 75% being singletons. The sequence was collected from a woman aged 25 to 39 in good health and CMV-seronegative. The chain carries TRBV6-5 and TRBJ2-5; possible D gene TRBD2, 5 bases. Sequencing used PBMCs. The CDR3 loop is CASSFLNRGSQETQYF. In DNA, the CDR3 is TGTGCCAGCAGTTTCCTTAATCGGGGTTCGCAAGAGACCCAGTACTTC.